This entry lists 6 T cell receptor beta chains sequenced from one sample in a study of T cell repertoires in cytomegalovirus infection. One entry per CDR3 protein, called by TCRdb with MiXCR from the reads. The sample holds just under 500,000 distinct CDR3 sequences; 33% are singletons and the top ten take roughly a sixth. Their antigen targets remain unknown. The material was cultured PBMCs, obtained from culture after CMV antigen stimulation. These receptors came from a human donor in good health (CMV status not recorded). Some clones in this sample may be carry-over from other donors' samples.

The V and J genes are TRBV3-1 and TRBJ1-6; possible D gene TRBD1, 5 bases. V lost 8 bases to trimming and J lost 3 bases, with 11 bases between them. Looked up from germline, CDR1 is LGHDT and CDR2 is YNNKEL (reference sequence). The length of the CDR3 is 14 residues. CDR3 sequence: CASRGGYYNSPLHF. CDR3 sequence (DNA): TGTGCCAGCCGCGGGGGGTACTATAATTCACCCCTCCACTTT. Full variable domain (remainder filled in from reference TRBV3-1 and TRBJ1-6): DTAVSQTPKYLVTQMGNDKSIKCEQNLGHDTMYWYKQDSKKFLKIMFSYNNKELIINETVPNRFSPKSPDKAHLNLHINSLELGDSAVYFCASRGGYYNSPLHFGNGTRLTVT.

This clonotype was seen a few times. The J gene is TRBJ2-5, the V gene TRBV7-2, with 8 bases aligning to TRBD1. CDR1 is SGHTA and CDR2 is FQGNSA in the germline V gene. The CDR3 spans 16 residues. V lost 2 bases, J lost 2 bases, and 7 bases stayed unmatched. The CDR3 DNA is TGTGCCAGCAGCTTACAGGCAGGGGGCGGTCAAGAGACCCAGTACTTC. It is translated as CASSLQAGGGQETQYF.

The CDR3 region is CASGLAAGQINTGELFF. For the CDR3, the DNA is TGTGCTAGTGGTTTGGCTGCTGGACAGATTAACACCGGGGAGCTGTTTTTT. The chain couples TRBV12-5 to TRBJ2-2, with D possibly TRBD1 on 6 matching bases. The CDR3 spans 17 residues. Per the germline V gene, CDR1 is LGHNT and CDR2 is FRNRAP. Deletions cut 1 base from V and 2 bases from J, with 14 bases between. Supplemented by reference TRBV12-5 and TRBJ2-2, the full variable domain reads DARVTQTPRHKVTEMGQEVTMRCQPILGHNTVFWYRQTMMQGLELLAYFRNRAPLDDSGMPKDRFSAEMPDATLATLKIQPSEPRDSAVYFCASGLAAGQINTGELFFGEGSRLTVL.

The CDR3 here is CASARDHGELFF. The CDR3 DNA is TGTGCTAGTGCCCGAGATCACGGGGAGCTGTTTTTT. This chain links TRBV12-5 with TRBJ2-2; D is uncertain. Per the germline V gene, CDR1 is LGHNT and CDR2 is FRNRAP. V lost 7 bases, J lost 7 bases, and 10 bases lay in between. The CDR3 runs to 12 residues.

This sequence joins TRBV7-2 and TRBJ2-3; 7 bases match TRBD1. Looked up from germline, CDR1 is SGHTA and CDR2 is FQGNSA. The ends lost 5 bases at V and 2 bases at J; junction bases unmatched: 4. The CDR3 extends over 14 amino acids. CDR3 bases: TGTGCCAGCAGCCGGGGACAGCCCACAGATACGCAGTATTTT. This codes for CASSRGQPTDTQYF.

The chain joins TRBV20-1 to TRBJ2-1; 8 nucleotides align to TRBD2. The CDR3 spans 14 residues. Trimming removed 3 bases from V and 9 bases from J; junction bases left unmatched: 10. Germline-derived CDR1 and CDR2 are DFQATT and SNEGSKA (reference sequence). CDR3 bases: TGCAGTGCTAGTCGGTCGGGAGGGCCTAGTGAGCAGTTCTTC. The encoded protein is CSASRSGGPSEQFF.